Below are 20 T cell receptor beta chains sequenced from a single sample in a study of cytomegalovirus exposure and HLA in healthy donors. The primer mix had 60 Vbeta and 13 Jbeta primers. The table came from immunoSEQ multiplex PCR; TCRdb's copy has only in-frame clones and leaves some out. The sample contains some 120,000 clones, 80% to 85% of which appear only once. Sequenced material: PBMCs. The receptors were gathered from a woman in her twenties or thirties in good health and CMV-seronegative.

CDR3 DNA sequence: TGTGCCAGCAGCCACCGGGAGGCCTCGTACGAGCAGTACTTC. Its translation: CASSHREASYEQYF. The rearrangement uses TRBV4-2 and TRBJ2-7; 7 bases are shared with TRBD2. Germline values: CDR1 LGHNA, CDR2 YNFKEQ. V shed 3 bases, J shed 4 bases, and the junction held 6 bases outside the gene matches. The CDR3 has 14 residues.

The CDR3 DNA sequence: TGTGCCAGCAGCTTAGGCTGGGAGGACGGGGAGCTGTTTTTT. Residues: CASSLGWEDGELFF. V is TRBV7-8 and J is TRBJ2-2; TRBD2 might be the D (6 bases). This CDR3 spans 14 amino acids. Trimming pared 1 base from V and 7 bases from J, leaving 10 bases between. Per germline, CDR1 SGHVS and CDR2 FQNEAQ.

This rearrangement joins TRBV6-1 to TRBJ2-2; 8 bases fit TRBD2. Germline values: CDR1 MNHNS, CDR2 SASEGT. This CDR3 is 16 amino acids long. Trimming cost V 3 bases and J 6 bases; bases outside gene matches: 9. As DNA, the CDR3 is TGTGCCAGCAGTGATCGGGGGCGGGGGGATTCCGGGGAGCTGTTTTTT. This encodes CASSDRGRGDSGELFF.

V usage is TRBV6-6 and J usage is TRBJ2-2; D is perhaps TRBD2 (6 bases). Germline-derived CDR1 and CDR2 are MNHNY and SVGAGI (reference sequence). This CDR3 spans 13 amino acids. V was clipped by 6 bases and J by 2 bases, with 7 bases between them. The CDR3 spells CASREGNTGELFF. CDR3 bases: TGTGCCAGCAGGGAGGGAAACACCGGGGAGCTGTTTTTT.

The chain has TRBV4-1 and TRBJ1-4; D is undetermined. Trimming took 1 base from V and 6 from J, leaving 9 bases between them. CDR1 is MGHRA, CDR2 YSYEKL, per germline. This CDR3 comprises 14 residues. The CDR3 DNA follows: TGCGCCAGCAGCCAAGGGGGAGGGTATGAAAAACTGTTTTTT. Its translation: CASSQGGGYEKLFF.

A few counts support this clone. The CDR3 DNA reads TGTGCCTGGACCGACAGGGTGCGTGGCTACACCTTC. Amino acids: CAWTDRVRGYTF. V usage is TRBV30 and J usage is TRBJ1-2, with 7 positions matching TRBD1. Germline CDR1 and CDR2: GTSNPN and SVGIG (reference sequence). Trimming removed 4 bases from V and 7 bases from J; junction bases left unmatched: 6. There are 12 residues in the CDR3.

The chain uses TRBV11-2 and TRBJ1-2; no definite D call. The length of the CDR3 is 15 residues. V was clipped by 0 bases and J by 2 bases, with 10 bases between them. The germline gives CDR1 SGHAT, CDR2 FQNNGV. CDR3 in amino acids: CASSLDSGGNYGYTF. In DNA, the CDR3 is TGTGCCAGCAGCTTAGACAGTGGAGGGAACTATGGCTACACCTTC.

The CDR3 is CASSFGQNYGYTF. In nucleotides, the CDR3 is TGCGCCAGCAGCTTCGGACAGAATTATGGCTACACCTTC. The chain links TRBV4-1 to TRBJ1-2; possible D gene TRBD1, 6 bases. Trimming took 5 bases from V and 5 from J, leaving 12 bases between them. The CDR3 extends over 13 amino acids. From germline, CDR1 is MGHRA and CDR2 YSYEKL.

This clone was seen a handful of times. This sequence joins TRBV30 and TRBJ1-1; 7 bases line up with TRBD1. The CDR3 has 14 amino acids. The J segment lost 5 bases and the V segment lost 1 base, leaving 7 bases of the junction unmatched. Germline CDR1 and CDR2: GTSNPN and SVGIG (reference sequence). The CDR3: CAWSETGSPTEAFF. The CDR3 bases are TGTGCCTGGAGTGAGACAGGGTCGCCGACTGAAGCTTTCTTT.

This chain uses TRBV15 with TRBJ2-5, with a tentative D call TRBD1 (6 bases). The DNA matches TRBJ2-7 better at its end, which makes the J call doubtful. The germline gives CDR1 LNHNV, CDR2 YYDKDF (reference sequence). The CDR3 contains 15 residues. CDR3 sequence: CATSRDRGSSYEQYF. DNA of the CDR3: TGTGCCACCAGCAGAGATAGGGGGAGCTCCTACGAGCAGTACTTC.

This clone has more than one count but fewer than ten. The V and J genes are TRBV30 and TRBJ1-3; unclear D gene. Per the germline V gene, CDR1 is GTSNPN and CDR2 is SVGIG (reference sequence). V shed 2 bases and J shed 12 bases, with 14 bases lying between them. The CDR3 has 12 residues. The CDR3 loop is CAWSTGWRDIYF. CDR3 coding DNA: TGTGCCTGGAGTACCGGGTGGAGGGACATATATTTT.

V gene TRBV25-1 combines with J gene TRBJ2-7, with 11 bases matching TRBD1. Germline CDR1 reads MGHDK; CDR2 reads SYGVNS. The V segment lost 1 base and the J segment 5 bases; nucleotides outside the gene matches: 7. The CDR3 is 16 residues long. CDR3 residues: CASSESRTGGPHEQYF. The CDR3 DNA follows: TGTGCCAGCAGTGAATCTAGGACAGGGGGCCCTCACGAGCAGTACTTC.

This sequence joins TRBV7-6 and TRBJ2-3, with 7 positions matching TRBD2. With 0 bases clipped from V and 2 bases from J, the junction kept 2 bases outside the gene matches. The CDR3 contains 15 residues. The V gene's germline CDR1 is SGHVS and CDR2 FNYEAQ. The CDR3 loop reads CASSLAGGHTDTQYF. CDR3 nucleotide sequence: TGTGCCAGCAGCTTAGCGGGAGGGCACACAGATACGCAGTATTTT.

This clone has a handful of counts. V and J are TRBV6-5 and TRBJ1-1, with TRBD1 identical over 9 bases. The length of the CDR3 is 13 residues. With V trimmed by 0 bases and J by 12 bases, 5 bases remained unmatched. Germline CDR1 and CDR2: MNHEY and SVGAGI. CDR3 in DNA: TGTGCCAGCAGTTACTCTGGGACAGGGTCGACTTTCTTT. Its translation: CASSYSGTGSTFF.

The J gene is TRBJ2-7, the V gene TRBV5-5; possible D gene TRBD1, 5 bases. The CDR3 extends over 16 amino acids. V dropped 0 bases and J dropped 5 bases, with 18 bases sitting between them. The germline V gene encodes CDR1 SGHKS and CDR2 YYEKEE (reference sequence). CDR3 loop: CASSLEESGFVDEQYF. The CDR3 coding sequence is TGTGCCAGCAGCTTGGAAGAGTCAGGGTTTGTTGACGAGCAGTACTTC. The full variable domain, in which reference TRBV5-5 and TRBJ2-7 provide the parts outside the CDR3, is DAGVTQSPTHLIKTRGQQVTLRCSPISGHKSVSWYQQVLGQGPQFIFQYYEKEERGRGNFPDRFSARQFPNYSSELNVNALLLGDSALYLCASSLEESGFVDEQYFGPGTRLTVT.

CDR3 amino acids: CASSEYQGQQETQYF. The CDR3 DNA follows: TGTGCCAGCAGTGAATATCAGGGCCAGCAAGAGACCCAGTACTTC. J is TRBJ2-5 and V is TRBV25-1; D is perhaps TRBD1 (5 bases). The CDR3 covers 15 residues. V dropped 0 bases and J dropped 2 bases, with 10 bases sitting between them. Germline values: CDR1 MGHDK, CDR2 SYGVNS.

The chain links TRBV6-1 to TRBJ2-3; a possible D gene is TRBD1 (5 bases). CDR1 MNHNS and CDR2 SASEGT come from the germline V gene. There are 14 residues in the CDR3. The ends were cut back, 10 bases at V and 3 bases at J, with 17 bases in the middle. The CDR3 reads CAIARPRVTDTQYF. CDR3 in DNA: TGTGCCATCGCCCGACCCAGGGTGACAGATACGCAGTATTTT.

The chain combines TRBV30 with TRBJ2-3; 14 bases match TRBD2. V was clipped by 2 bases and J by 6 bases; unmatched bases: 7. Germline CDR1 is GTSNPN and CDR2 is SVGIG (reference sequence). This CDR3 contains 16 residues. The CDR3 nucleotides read TGTGCCTGGAGTCGGACTAGCGGGAGGCGAGGGGATACGCAGTATTTT. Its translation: CAWSRTSGRRGDTQYF.

The CDR3 spells CASTQGTSDEKLFF. CDR3 bases: TGTGCCAGTACTCAGGGGACCTCGGATGAAAAACTGTTTTTT. The chain is built from TRBV19 and TRBJ1-4, with D possibly matching TRBD1 (6 bases). V was clipped by 7 bases and J by 6 bases, with 15 bases between them. In germline, CDR1 is LNHDA, CDR2 SQIVND (reference sequence). This CDR3 has 14 amino acids.

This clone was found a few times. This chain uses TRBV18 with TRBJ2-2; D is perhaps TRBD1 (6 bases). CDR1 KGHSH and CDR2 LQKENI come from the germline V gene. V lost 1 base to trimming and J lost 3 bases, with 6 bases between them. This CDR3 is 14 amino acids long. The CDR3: CASSPQGDTGELFF. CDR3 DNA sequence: TGTGCCAGCTCACCACAGGGGGACACCGGGGAGCTGTTTTTT.